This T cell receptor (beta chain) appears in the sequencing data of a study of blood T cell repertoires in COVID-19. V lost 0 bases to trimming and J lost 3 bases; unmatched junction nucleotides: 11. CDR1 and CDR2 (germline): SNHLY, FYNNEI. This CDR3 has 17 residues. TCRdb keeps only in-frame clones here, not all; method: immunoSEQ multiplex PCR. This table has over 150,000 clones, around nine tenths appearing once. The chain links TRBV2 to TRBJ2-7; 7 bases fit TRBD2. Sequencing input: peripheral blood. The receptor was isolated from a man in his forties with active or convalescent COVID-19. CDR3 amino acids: CASSEAGGGRGVYEQYF. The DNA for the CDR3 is TGTGCCAGCAGTGAAGCGGGTGGCGGACGGGGGGTCTACGAGCAGTACTTC.